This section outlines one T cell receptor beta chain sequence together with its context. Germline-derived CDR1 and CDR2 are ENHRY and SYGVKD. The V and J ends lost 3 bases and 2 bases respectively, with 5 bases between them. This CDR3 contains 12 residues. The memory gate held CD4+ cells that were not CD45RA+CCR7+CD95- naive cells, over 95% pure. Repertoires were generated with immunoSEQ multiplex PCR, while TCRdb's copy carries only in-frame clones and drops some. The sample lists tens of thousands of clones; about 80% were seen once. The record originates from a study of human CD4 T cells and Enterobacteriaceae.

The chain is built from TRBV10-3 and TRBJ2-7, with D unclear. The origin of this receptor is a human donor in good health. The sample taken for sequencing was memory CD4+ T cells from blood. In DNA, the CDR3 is TGTGCCATCAGTGATGGGCCCTACGAGCAGTACTTC. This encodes CAISDGPYEQYF.